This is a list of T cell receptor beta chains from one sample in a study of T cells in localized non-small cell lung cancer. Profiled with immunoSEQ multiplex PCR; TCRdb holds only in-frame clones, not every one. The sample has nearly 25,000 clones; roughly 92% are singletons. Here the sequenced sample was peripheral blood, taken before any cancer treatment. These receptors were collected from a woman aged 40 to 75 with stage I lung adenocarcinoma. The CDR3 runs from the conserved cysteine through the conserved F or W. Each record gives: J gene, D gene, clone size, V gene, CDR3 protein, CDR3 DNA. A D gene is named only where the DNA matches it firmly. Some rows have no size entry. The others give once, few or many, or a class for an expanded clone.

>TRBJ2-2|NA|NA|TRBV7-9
CASSLQGTGELFF
TGTGCCAGCAGTTTGCAGGGCACCGGGGAGCTGTTTTTT
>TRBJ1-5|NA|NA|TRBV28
CANFCCPHYQPQHF
TGTGCCAACTTCTGCTGCCCCCACTATCAGCCCCAGCATTTT
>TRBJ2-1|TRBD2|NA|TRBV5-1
CASQSGTSGRAQYNEQFF
TGCGCCAGTCAATCCGGGACTAGCGGGAGAGCCCAATACAATGAGCAGTTCTTC
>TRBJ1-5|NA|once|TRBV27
CATSIGGGNQPQHF
TGTGCCACCTCGATCGGGGGGGGCAATCAGCCCCAGCATTTT
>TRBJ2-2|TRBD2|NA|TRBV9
CASSVDPGLATGELFF
TGTGCCAGCAGCGTAGACCCTGGACTAGCCACCGGGGAGCTGTTTTTT
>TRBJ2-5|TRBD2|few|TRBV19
CASRRKGLGSETQYF
TGTGCCAGTAGACGAAAGGGACTAGGGAGCGAGACCCAGTACTTC
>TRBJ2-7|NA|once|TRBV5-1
CASSFGATYGTPHEQYF
TGCGCCAGCAGCTTTGGGGCCACTTACGGGACTCCCCACGAGCAGTACTTC
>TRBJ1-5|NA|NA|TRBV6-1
CASSAYYRVQPQHF
TGTGCCAGCAGTGCCTACTACAGGGTCCAGCCCCAGCATTTT
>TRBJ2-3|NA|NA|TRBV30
CAWSNRDTDTQYF
TGTGCCTGGAGTAACCGGGACACAGATACGCAGTATTTT
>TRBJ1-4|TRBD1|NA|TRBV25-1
CASRQTGSYSEKLFF
TGTGCCAGCAGGCAGACAGGGTCGTACTCTGAAAAACTGTTTTTT
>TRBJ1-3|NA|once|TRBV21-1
CASSNPPGGAGNTIYF
TGTGCCAGCAGCAACCCGCCAGGGGGAGCTGGGAACACCATATATTTT
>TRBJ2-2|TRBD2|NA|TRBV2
CASSGIELAGRGELFF
TGTGCCAGCAGTGGGATCGAACTAGCGGGGAGAGGGGAGCTGTTTTTT
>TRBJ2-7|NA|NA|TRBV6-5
CASLSGSEQYF
TGTGCCAGCTTGTCAGGTAGCGAGCAGTACTTC
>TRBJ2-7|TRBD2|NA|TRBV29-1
CSVAASGGTTYEQYF
TGCAGCGTTGCGGCCAGCGGGGGAACTACCTACGAGCAGTACTTC
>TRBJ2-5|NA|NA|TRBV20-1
CSAAPETQYF
TGCAGTGCTGCCCCAGAGACCCAGTACTTC
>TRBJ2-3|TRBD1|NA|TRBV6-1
CANSRDREHTQYF
TGTGCCAACTCCCGGGACAGGGAACATACGCAGTATTTT
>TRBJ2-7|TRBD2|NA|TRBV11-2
CASSLGLAYNYEQYF
TGTGCCAGCAGCTTGGGACTAGCCTATAACTACGAGCAGTACTTC
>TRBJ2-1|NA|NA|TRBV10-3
CAIKVGVSDNEQFF
TGTGCCATCAAAGTGGGGGTATCCGACAATGAGCAGTTCTTC
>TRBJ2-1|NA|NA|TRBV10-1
CASSYGGSYNEQFF
TGCGCCAGCAGTTACGGCGGGTCCTACAATGAGCAGTTCTTC
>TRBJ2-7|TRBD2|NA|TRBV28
CASNRGGTSGNYEQYF
TGTGCCAGCAACAGAGGGGGGACTAGCGGGAACTACGAGCAGTACTTC
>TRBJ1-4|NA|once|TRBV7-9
CASSLDRGKDNEKLFF
TGTGCCAGCAGCTTAGACCGGGGGAAAGATAATGAAAAACTGTTTTTT
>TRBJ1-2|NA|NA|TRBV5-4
CASSLGQGDYGYTF
TGTGCCAGCAGCTTGGGGCAGGGTGACTATGGCTACACCTTC
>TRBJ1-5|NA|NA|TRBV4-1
CASSQENQPQHF
TGCGCCAGCAGCCAAGAAAATCAGCCCCAGCATTTT
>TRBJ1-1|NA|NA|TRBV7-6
CASSPGRPNTEAFF
TGTGCCAGCAGCCCGGGACGGCCGAACACTGAAGCTTTCTTT
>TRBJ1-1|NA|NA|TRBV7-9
CASSLSQDGEAFF
TGTGCCAGCAGCTTATCGCAGGATGGTGAAGCTTTCTTT
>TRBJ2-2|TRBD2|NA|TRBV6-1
CASSEARAGVYTGELFF
TGTGCCAGCAGTGAAGCGCGAGCGGGAGTGTACACCGGGGAGCTGTTTTTT
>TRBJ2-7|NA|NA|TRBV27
CASSSGQTPSYEQYF
TGTGCCAGCAGTTCAGGACAGACCCCCTCCTACGAGCAGTACTTC
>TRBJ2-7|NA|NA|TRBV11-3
CASHSDSYEQYF
TGTGCCAGCCACTCAGACAGCTACGAGCAGTACTTC
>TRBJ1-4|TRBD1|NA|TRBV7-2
CASSLGTANEKLFF
TGTGCCAGCAGCCTTGGGACAGCTAATGAAAAACTGTTTTTT
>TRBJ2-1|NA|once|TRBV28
CASSLAEVTSPVYYNEQFF
TGTGCCAGCAGTTTAGCGGAAGTAACCAGCCCAGTCTACTACAATGAGCAGTTCTTC
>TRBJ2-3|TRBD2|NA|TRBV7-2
CASSSTGLAGGYPTDTQYF
TGTGCCAGCAGCTCCACAGGACTAGCGGGAGGGTACCCCACAGATACGCAGTATTTT
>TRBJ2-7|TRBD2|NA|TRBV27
CASSVYLSGTYEQYF
TGTGCCAGCAGCGTCTATCTCAGCGGGACCTACGAGCAGTACTTC
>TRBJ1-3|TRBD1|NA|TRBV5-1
CASSFWQGAGNTIYF
TGCGCCAGCAGCTTTTGGCAGGGGGCTGGAAACACCATATATTTT
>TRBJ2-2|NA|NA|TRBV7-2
CASSQWGRNTGELFF
TGTGCCAGCAGCCAGTGGGGGAGAAACACCGGGGAGCTGTTTTTT
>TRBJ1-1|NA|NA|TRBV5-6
CASSLGGQVAFF
TGTGCCAGCAGCTTGGGCGGCCAGGTCGCTTTCTTT
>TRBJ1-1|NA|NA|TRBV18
CASSPLNMNTEAFF
TGTGCCAGCTCACCGTTAAACATGAACACTGAAGCTTTCTTT
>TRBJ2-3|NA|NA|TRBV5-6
CASSSSEKDTQYF
TGTGCCAGCAGCTCATCGGAAAAGGATACGCAGTATTTT
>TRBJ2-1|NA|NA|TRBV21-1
CASSKKWSSYNEQFF
TGTGCCAGCAGCAAAAAATGGAGCTCCTACAATGAGCAGTTCTTC
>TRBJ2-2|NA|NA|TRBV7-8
CASSLRRGGTGELFF
TGTGCCAGCAGTTTACGAAGAGGAGGCACCGGGGAGCTGTTTTTT
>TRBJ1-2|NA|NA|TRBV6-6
CASSYDAGNYGYTF
TGTGCCAGCAGTTACGACGCAGGGAACTATGGCTACACCTTC
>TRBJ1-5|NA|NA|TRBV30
CAWSVRGQGRQPQHF
TGTGCCTGGAGTGTACGGGGCCAGGGCCGACAGCCCCAGCATTTT